This entry lists 9 T cell receptor beta chains sequenced from one sample in a study of cytomegalovirus exposure and HLA in healthy donors. Sequencing used immunoSEQ multiplex PCR; TCRdb keeps in-frame clones, though not all of them. Counted here are under 350,000 clones, approximately 86% occurring once; the ten biggest clones make up roughly 0.99%. Sequenced material: PBMCs. The receptors derive from a woman between 18 and 29 years old in good health and CMV-seronegative.

The rearrangement links TRBV7-6 to TRBJ1-5, with 7 bases matching TRBD1. The CDR3 spans 15 residues. Germline lookup yields CDR1 SGHVS and CDR2 FNYEAQ. Trimming at V came to 4 bases and at J to 4 bases, leaving 7 bases not matched to a gene. The CDR3 DNA follows: TGTGCCAGCAGCTATTATTCGGGACAGAATCAGCCCCAGCATTTT. It translates to CASSYYSGQNQPQHF. Combining the CDR3 with reference TRBV7-6 and TRBJ1-5 gives the whole variable domain GAGVSQSPRYKVTKRGQDVALRCDPISGHVSLYWYRQALGQGPEFLTYFNYEAQQDKSGLPNDRFSAERPEGSISTLTIQRTEQRDSAMYRCASSYYSGQNQPQHFGDGTRLSIL.

V usage is TRBV4-3 and J usage is TRBJ1-2; no reliable D call. CDR3 length: 14 amino acids. CDR1 and CDR2 from the germline V gene are LGHNA and YSLEER. V gave up 0 bases and J gave up 4 bases, with 9 bases separating them. The CDR3 loop is CASSQDNRVYGYTF. For the CDR3, the DNA is TGCGCCAGCAGCCAAGACAACCGCGTCTATGGCTACACCTTC.

The rearrangement uses TRBV27 and TRBJ2-3; 8 bases match TRBD1. Germline V gene data show CDR1 as MNHEY and CDR2 as SMNVEV (reference sequence). The CDR3 has 16 residues. V lost 5 bases to trimming and J lost 7 bases; unmatched junction nucleotides: 14. The CDR3: CASSPPSGQAHYTQYF. The CDR3 DNA reads as TGTGCCAGCAGTCCACCCTCGGGACAGGCCCACTATACGCAGTATTTT.

The chain couples TRBV7-3 to TRBJ2-3; possible D gene TRBD1, 5 bases. Germline V gene data show CDR1 as SGHTA and CDR2 as FQGTGA. Trimming left V 5 bases short and J 3 bases short, with 9 bases between. This CDR3 contains 13 residues. CDR3: CASSVQETDTQYF. The DNA of the CDR3 is TGTGCCAGCAGCGTACAGGAAACAGATACGCAGTATTTT.

The rearrangement links TRBV5-4 to TRBJ2-2; the D gene is possibly TRBD2 (6 bases). V lost 3 bases, J lost 5 bases, and 14 bases lay in between. CDR1 and CDR2 from the germline V gene are SGHNT and YYREEE (reference sequence). CDR3 length: 15 amino acids. CDR3 bases: TGTGCCAGCAGCTCGGGACTCTCGGGGACCGGGGAGCTGTTTTTT. This encodes CASSSGLSGTGELFF.

Only one count was recorded for this clone. V usage is TRBV30 and J usage is TRBJ2-7, with 9 bases aligning to TRBD1. Trimming removed 6 bases from V and 4 bases from J; junction bases left unmatched: 10. The CDR3 extends over 14 amino acids. Germline-derived CDR1 and CDR2 are GTSNPN and SVGIG (reference sequence). Written as DNA, the CDR3 is TGTGCCTGCCGAAGGGACAGGGACTTATACGAGCAGTACTTC. Its protein product is CACRRDRDLYEQYF.

The gene calls are TRBV6-6 and TRBJ2-7, with a possible D match to TRBD1 (5 bases). The CDR3 has 13 amino acids. Germline CDR1 is MNHNY and CDR2 is SVGAGI (reference sequence). Trimming removed 6 bases at V and 9 bases at J, with 18 bases between. The CDR3 protein is CASRPPQGLGQYF. Here the CDR3 DNA reads TGTGCCAGCAGGCCCCCCCAGGGCCTCGGGCAGTACTTC.

The chain is built from TRBV19 and TRBJ1-2; the D gene is possibly TRBD1 (5 bases). The CDR3 sequence is 15 residues long. The germline gives CDR1 LNHDA, CDR2 SQIVND (reference sequence). Trimming removed 3 bases from V and 8 bases from J, with 19 bases in between. CDR3 sequence: CASSIHTAGWEGYTF. The CDR3, as DNA: TGTGCCAGTAGTATCCACACGGCAGGGTGGGAAGGCTACACCTTC.

V gene TRBV11-2 combines with J gene TRBJ2-7, with 11 bases matching TRBD2. This CDR3 is built from 15 residues. V shed 5 bases and J 1 base; nucleotides not matched to a gene: 4. Germline lookup yields CDR1 SGHAT and CDR2 FQNNGV. The chain's CDR3 is CASSRTSGSSYEQYF. The CDR3 nucleotides read TGTGCCAGCAGCCGAACTAGCGGGAGTTCCTACGAGCAGTACTTC.